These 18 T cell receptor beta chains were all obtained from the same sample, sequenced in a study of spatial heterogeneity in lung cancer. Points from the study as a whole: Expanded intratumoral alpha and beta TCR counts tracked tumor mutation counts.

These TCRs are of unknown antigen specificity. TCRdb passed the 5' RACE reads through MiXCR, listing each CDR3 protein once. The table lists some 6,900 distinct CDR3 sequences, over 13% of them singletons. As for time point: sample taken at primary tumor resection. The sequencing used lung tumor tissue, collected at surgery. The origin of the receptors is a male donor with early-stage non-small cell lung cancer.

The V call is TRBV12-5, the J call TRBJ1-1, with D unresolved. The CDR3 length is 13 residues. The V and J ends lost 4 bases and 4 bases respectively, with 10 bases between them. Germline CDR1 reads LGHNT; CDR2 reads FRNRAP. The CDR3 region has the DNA TGTGCTAGTGGTTCGGAATTGGGCACTGAAGCTTTCTTT. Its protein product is CASGSELGTEAFF. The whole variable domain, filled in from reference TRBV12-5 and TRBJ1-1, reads DARVTQTPRHKVTEMGQEVTMRCQPILGHNTVFWYRQTMMQGLELLAYFRNRAPLDDSGMPKDRFSAEMPDATLATLKIQPSEPRDSAVYFCASGSELGTEAFFGQGTRLTVV.

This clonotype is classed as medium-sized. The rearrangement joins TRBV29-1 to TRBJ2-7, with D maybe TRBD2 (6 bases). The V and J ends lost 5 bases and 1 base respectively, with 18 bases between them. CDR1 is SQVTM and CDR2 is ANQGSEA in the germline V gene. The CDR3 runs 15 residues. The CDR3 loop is CSVLSREQPSYEQYF. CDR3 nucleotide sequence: TGCAGCGTTCTCTCCCGGGAGCAACCATCCTACGAGCAGTACTTC.

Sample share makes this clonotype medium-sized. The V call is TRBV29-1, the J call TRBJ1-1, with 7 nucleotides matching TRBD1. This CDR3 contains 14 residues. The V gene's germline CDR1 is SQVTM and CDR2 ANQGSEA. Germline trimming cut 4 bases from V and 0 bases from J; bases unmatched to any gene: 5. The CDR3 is CSVGRGQLNTEAFF. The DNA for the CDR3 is TGCAGCGTTGGGAGGGGACAGTTGAACACTGAAGCTTTCTTT. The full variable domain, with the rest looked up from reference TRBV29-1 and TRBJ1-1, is SAVISQKPSRDICQRGTSLTIQCQVDSQVTMMFWYRQQPGQSLTLIATANQGSEATYESGFVIDKFPISRPNLTFSTLTVSNMSPEDSSIYLCSVGRGQLNTEAFFGQGTRLTVV.

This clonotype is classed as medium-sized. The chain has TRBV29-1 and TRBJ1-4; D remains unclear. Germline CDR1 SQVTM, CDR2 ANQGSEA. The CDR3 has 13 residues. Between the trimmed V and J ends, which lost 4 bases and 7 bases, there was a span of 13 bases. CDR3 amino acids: CSVGSNTLEKLFF. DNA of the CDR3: TGCAGCGTTGGAAGCAATACTCTTGAAAAACTGTTTTTT.

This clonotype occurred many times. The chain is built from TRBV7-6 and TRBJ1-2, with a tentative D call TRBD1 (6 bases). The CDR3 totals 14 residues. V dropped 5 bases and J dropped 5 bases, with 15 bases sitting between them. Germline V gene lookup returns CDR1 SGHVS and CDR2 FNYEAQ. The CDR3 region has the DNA TGTGCCAGCAGCGCCCTGACAGGATCATATGGCTACACCTTC. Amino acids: CASSALTGSYGYTF.

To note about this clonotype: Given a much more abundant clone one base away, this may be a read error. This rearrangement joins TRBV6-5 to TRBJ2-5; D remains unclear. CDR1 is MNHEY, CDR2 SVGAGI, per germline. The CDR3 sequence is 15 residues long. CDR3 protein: CASSYSIRGQGTQYF. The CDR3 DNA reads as TGTGCCAGCAGTTACTCGATACGAGGCCAAGGGACCCAGTACTTC.

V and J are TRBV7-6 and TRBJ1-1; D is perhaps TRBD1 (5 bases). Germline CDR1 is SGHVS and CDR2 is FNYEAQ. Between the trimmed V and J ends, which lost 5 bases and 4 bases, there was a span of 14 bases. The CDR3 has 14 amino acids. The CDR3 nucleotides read TGTGCCAGCAGCCTAGAAGGGGCGTCCACTGAAGCTTTCTTT. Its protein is CASSLEGASTEAFF.

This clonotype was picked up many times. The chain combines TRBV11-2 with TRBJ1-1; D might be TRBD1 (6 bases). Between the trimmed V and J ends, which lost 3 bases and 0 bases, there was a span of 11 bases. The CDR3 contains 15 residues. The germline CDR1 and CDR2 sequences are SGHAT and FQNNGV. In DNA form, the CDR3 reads TGTGCCAGCAGCTTGGGGGCTGGCATGAACACTGAAGCTTTCTTT. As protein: CASSLGAGMNTEAFF.

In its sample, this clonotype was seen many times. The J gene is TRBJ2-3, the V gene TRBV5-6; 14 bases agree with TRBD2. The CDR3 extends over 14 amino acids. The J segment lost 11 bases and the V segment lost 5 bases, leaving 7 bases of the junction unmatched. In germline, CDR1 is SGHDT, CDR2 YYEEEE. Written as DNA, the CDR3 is TGTGCCAGCAGTTATGGACTAGCGGGAGGAAGGCAGTATTTT. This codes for CASSYGLAGGRQYF.

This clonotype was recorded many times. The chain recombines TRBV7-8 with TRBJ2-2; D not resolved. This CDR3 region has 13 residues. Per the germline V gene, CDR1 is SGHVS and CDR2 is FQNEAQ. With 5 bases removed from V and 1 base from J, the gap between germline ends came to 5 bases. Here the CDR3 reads CASSKKNTGELFF. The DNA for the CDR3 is TGTGCCAGCAGCAAGAAGAACACCGGGGAGCTGTTTTTT.

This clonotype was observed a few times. As DNA, the CDR3 is TGTGCCATCAGCCGGACAGGGACCGAGCAGTACTTC. This gives the protein CAISRTGTEQYF. The chain is built from TRBV10-3 and TRBJ2-7; TRBD1 agrees at 8 bases. Germline V lookup: CDR1 ENHRY, CDR2 SYGVKD. Unmatched junction bases numbered 4, after V lost 6 bases and J lost 6 bases. The CDR3 totals 12 residues.

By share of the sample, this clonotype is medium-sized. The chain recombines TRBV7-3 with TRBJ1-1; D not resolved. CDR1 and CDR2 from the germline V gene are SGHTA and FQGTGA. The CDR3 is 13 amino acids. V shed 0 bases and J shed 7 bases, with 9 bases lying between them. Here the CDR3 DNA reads TGTGCCAGCAGCTTAACGATAAGAGGTGAAGCTTTCTTT. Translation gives CASSLTIRGEAFF.

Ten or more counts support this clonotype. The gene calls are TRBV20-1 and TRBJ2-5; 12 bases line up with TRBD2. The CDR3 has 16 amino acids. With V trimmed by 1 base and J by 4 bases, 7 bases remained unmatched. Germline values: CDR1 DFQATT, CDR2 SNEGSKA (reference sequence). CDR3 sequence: CSARALTSGSGETQYF. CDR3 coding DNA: TGCAGTGCTAGAGCCCTGACTAGCGGGAGCGGAGAGACCCAGTACTTC.

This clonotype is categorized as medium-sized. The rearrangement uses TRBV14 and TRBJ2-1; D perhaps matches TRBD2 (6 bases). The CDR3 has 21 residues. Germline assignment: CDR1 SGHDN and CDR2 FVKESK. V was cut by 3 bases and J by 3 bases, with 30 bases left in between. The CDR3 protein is CASSHVLLGVSGRGFYNEQFF. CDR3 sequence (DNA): TGTGCCAGCAGCCATGTCCTCCTAGGGGTAAGCGGCCGGGGGTTCTACAATGAGCAGTTCTTC.

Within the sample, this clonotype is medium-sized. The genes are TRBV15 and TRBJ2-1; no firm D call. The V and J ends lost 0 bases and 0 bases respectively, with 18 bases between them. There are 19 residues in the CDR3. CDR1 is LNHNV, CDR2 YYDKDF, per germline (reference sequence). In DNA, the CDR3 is TGTGCCACCAGCAGAGATTTAGGGTTGGGGTCCTCCTCCTACAATGAGCAGTTCTTC. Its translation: CATSRDLGLGSSSYNEQFF. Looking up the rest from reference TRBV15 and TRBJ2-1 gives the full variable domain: DAMVIQNPRYQVTQFGKPVTLSCSQTLNHNVMYWYQQKSSQAPKLLFHYYDKDFNNEADTPDNFQSRRPNTSFCFLDIRSPGLGDTAMYLCATSRDLGLGSSSYNEQFFGPGTRLTVL.

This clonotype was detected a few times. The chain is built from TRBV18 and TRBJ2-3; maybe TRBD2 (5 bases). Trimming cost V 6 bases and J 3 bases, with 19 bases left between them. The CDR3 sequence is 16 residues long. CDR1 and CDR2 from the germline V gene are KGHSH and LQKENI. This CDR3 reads CASSHTEDFYTDTQYF. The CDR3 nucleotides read TGTGCCAGCTCGCACACCGAGGACTTCTATACAGATACGCAGTATTTT. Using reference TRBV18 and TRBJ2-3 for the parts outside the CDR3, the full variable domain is NAGVMQNPRHLVRRRGQEARLRCSPMKGHSHVYWYRQLPEEGLKFMVYLQKENIIDESGMPKERFSAEFPKEGPSILRIQQVVRGDSAAYFCASSHTEDFYTDTQYFGPGTRLTVL.

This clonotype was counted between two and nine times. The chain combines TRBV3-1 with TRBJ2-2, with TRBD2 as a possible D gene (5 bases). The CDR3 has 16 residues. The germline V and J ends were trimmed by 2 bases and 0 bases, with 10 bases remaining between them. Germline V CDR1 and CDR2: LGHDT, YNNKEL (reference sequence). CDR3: CASSQLDSPNTGELFF. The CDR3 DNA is TGTGCCAGCAGCCAATTGGACTCGCCGAACACCGGGGAGCTGTTTTTT.

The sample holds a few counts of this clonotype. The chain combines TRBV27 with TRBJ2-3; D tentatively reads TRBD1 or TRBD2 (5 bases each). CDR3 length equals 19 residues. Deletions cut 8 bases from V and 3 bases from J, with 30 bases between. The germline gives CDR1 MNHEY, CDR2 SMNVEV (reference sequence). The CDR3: CASGSQNRRRDQRTDTQYF. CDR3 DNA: TGTGCCAGCGGTAGCCAGAACCGACGACGGGACCAGCGTACAGATACGCAGTATTTT.